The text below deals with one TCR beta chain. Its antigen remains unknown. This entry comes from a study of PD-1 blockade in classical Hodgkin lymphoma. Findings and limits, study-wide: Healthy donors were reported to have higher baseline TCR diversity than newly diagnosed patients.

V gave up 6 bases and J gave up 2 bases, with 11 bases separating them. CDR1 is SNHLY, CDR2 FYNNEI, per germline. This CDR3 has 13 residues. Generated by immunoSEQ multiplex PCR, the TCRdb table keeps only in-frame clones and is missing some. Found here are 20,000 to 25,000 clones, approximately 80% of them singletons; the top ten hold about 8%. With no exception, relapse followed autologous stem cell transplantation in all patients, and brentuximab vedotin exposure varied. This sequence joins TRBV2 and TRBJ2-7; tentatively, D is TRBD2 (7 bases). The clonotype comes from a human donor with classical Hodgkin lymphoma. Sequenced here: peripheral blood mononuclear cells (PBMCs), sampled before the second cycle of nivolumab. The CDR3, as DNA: TGTGCCAGCAGGAAGGGGGGGACCTACGAGCAGTACTTC. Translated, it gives CASRKGGTYEQYF.